This record looks at one T cell receptor beta chain sequence and its context. Antigen: not known. Clones were read by immunoSEQ multiplex PCR, and TCRdb kept only the in-frame ones, dropping some. This sample has 14,000 or so clones, with nearly 80% found just once. Before sequencing, viral peptide pools were used by the ViraFEST assay to expand antigen-specific CD4+ T cells. Between days 9 and 10 of culture, CD4+ T cells were separated out. Infection dated between March and December 2020, before the Alpha, Beta and Delta variants reached the United States. Each person got two doses of an mRNA SARS-CoV-2 vaccine, BNT162b2 or mRNA-1273. The entry originates in a study of vaccination effects on CD4 cells after COVID-19. Study summary: Early and late post-vaccination sampling was undertaken in a cohort of three convalescent patients. Post-vaccine sample collection fell at a median of 72 days after the second dose. Regarding the study as a whole: In convalescents, post-vaccine spike-reactive clones were mainly new clones induced by vaccination. There was marked clonal contraction among infection- and vaccine-induced clones late after vaccination.

CDR1 and CDR2 from the germline V gene are LGHNT and FRNRAP. This CDR3 spans 12 amino acids. Trimming stripped 1 base from V and 3 bases from J, with 3 bases between. The source material was CD4+ T cells from PBMCs cultured with HCoV-NL63 spike peptides, sampled after COVID-19 vaccination. The sequence was collected from a human donor who had a prior SARS-CoV-2 infection. The chain employs TRBV12-5 and TRBJ1-2; D is uncertain. The CDR3 coding sequence is TGTGCTAGTGGTTTGGGCGACTATGGCTACACCTTC. Encoded protein: CASGLGDYGYTF.